A single sample gave rise to the 13 T cell receptor beta chains below, sequenced in a study of blood T cell repertoires in COVID-19. Only in-frame clones appear in the TCRdb table, and some are missing; sequencing was by immunoSEQ multiplex PCR. Counted here are about 210,000 clones, 80% occurring once; the ten biggest clones make up more than 7%. Sequenced sample: peripheral blood. These receptor sequences come from a woman between 70 and 85 years old with acute or convalescent COVID-19.

The chain couples TRBV5-1 to TRBJ2-2; 10 bases are a match to TRBD1. There are 16 residues in the CDR3. Germline V gene lookup returns CDR1 SGHRS and CDR2 YFSETQ. Trimming removed 2 bases from V and 1 base from J; junction bases left unmatched: 2. DNA for the CDR3: TGCGCCAGCAGCTTATGGGACAGGGGGAACACCGGGGAGCTGTTTTTT. Translation: CASSLWDRGNTGELFF.

This clone showed up just once. This chain links TRBV6-5 with TRBJ1-4, with TRBD1 matching 7 bases. The CDR3 sequence is 15 residues long. With V trimmed by 0 bases and J by 2 bases, 0 bases remained unmatched. The V gene's germline CDR1 is MNHEY and CDR2 SVGAGI. The CDR3 DNA reads TGTGCCAGCAGTTACTCGACAGGGACTAATGAAAAACTGTTTTTT. As protein: CASSYSTGTNEKLFF.

V and J are TRBV5-1 and TRBJ2-2, with a possible D match to TRBD2 (5 bases). Germline-derived CDR1 and CDR2 are SGHRS and YFSETQ. There are 14 residues in the CDR3. The ends were cut back, 5 bases at V and 7 bases at J, with 15 bases in the middle. The CDR3 loop is CASSDSGEGGELFF. The CDR3 region has the DNA TGCGCCAGCAGTGACTCAGGCGAGGGCGGGGAGCTGTTTTTT.

The rearrangement links TRBV24-1 to TRBJ2-3; D may be TRBD2 (5 bases). The ends were cut back, 8 bases at V and 2 bases at J, with 10 bases in the middle. The CDR3 has 13 residues. The germline gives CDR1 KGHDR, CDR2 SFDVKD. The DNA of the CDR3 is TGTGCCACCATGGAGGCCCTCACAGATACGCAGTATTTT. Translated, it gives CATMEALTDTQYF.

J is TRBJ2-7 and V is TRBV27, with a possible D match to TRBD2 (5 bases). Trimming cost V 2 bases and J 6 bases, with 11 bases left between them. The CDR3 spans 13 residues. CDR1 is MNHEY, CDR2 SMNVEV, per germline (reference sequence). CDR3 coding DNA: TGTGCCAGCAGTTTAATGGGGAGTTCCGAGCAGTACTTC. It specifies CASSLMGSSEQYF.

This chain links TRBV7-3 with TRBJ2-3, with a weak D call TRBD2 (6 bases). CDR1 is SGHTA, CDR2 FQGTGA, per germline. The CDR3 runs 15 residues. With 5 bases removed from V and 3 bases from J, the gap between germline ends came to 15 bases. The CDR3 region is CASSPNLALTDTQYF. CDR3 sequence (DNA): TGTGCCAGCAGCCCTAATCTAGCGTTGACAGATACGCAGTATTTT.

The rearrangement links TRBV2 to TRBJ2-2; 9 bases map to TRBD2. The CDR3 has 16 amino acids. Trimming took 8 bases from V and 0 from J; bases not matched to a gene: 7. Germline loops: CDR1 SNHLY, CDR2 FYNNEI. The CDR3 DNA reads TGTGCCAGCGGCCAGTTAGCGGGGGCGAACACCGGGGAGCTGTTTTTT. As protein: CASGQLAGANTGELFF.

The table lists this clone with a few counts. The chain recombines TRBV11-3 with TRBJ1-1; D is possibly TRBD1 (6 bases). Germline V gene lookup returns CDR1 SGHNT and CDR2 YENEEA. The length of the CDR3 is 12 residues. Trimming cost V 0 bases and J 11 bases, with 10 bases left between them. CDR3 bases: TGTGCCAGCAGCTTAGACGGACAGCGGGCTTTCTTT. It is translated as CASSLDGQRAFF.

The chain links TRBV2 to TRBJ2-3, with 7 positions matching TRBD2. The CDR3 loop spans 14 amino acids. In germline, CDR1 is SNHLY, CDR2 FYNNEI. V lost 6 bases, J lost 4 bases, and 7 bases stayed unmatched. The DNA for the CDR3 is TGTGCCAGCAGGGGTGACCGGGGGGCAGATACGCAGTATTTT. Its protein is CASRGDRGADTQYF.

Only a few counts were recorded for this clone. The rearrangement joins TRBV7-6 to TRBJ2-7, with 7 bases aligning to TRBD1. V trimming: 3 bases; J trimming: 3 bases; junction bases outside the gene matches: 8. Germline-derived CDR1 and CDR2 are SGHVS and FNYEAQ. The CDR3 extends over 15 amino acids. The CDR3: CASSFTGDQGYEQYV. The CDR3 DNA sequence: TGTGCCAGCAGCTTCACAGGGGACCAGGGCTACGAGCAGTACGTC.

This clone has just one count. The chain has TRBV2 and TRBJ2-7; 7 bases are a match to TRBD1. V lost 3 bases, J lost 7 bases, and 3 bases stayed unmatched. The CDR3 spans 12 residues. Germline V gives CDR1 SNHLY, CDR2 FYNNEI. The CDR3 spells CASSDDRVEQYV. The CDR3 DNA sequence: TGTGCCAGCAGTGACGACAGGGTAGAGCAGTACGTC.

This clone occurred once. The V and J genes are TRBV7-2 and TRBJ2-7, with D possibly matching TRBD1 (5 bases). V was shortened by 3 bases and J by 4 bases, with 10 bases between the two germline ends. The CDR3 has 13 amino acids. Germline values: CDR1 SGHTA, CDR2 FQGNSA. The chain's CDR3 is CASSFDRQYEQYF. The CDR3 DNA reads as TGTGCCAGCAGCTTCGACAGACAATACGAGCAGTACTTC.

The chain is built from TRBV2 and TRBJ2-3, with D possibly TRBD2 on 6 matching bases. Between the trimmed V and J ends, which lost 5 bases and 0 bases, there was a span of 9 bases. This CDR3 contains 14 residues. Per the germline V gene, CDR1 is SNHLY and CDR2 is FYNNEI. CDR3 DNA sequence: TGTGCCAGCAGTAGCGGGCTCAGCACAGATACGCAGTATTTT. Protein: CASSSGLSTDTQYF.